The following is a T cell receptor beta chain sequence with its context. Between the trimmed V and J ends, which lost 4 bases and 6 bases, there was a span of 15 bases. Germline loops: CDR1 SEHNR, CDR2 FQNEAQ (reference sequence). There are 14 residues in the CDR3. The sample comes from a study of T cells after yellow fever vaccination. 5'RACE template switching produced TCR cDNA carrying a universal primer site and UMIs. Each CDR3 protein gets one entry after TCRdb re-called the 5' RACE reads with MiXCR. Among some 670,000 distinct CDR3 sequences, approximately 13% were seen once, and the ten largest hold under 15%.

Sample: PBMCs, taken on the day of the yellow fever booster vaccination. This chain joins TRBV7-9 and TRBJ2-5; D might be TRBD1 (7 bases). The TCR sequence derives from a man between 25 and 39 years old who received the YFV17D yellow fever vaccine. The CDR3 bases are TGTGCCAGCAGCTCAGGGGGTGGCGGGAAGACCCAGTACTTC. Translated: CASSSGGGGKTQYF.